This T cell receptor (beta chain) derives from a study of T cell responses to AZD1222 COVID-19 vaccine. Findings of the study overall: Targets within unmutated variant regions were reportedly found for nearly half of spike-specific TCRs. Baseline testing showed seropositivity in only a handful of AZD1222 recipients. Only after the peak T cell response were repertoires sampled.

The data were produced by immunoSEQ multiplex PCR, yet TCRdb's version contains in-frame clones alone and is incomplete. The table has roughly 110,000 clones, 85% to 95% seen once. Regarding this clone: What it recognizes is unknown.

The source is an adult who received the AZD1222 COVID-19 vaccine. The sequencing used peripheral blood, collected 28 days after the second AZD1222 dose.

The CDR3 is CASSDMLLAASTDTQYF. In nucleotides, the CDR3 is TGTGCCAGCAGCGATATGCTCCTAGCGGCTAGCACAGATACGCAGTATTTT. The rearrangement joins TRBV9 to TRBJ2-3; TRBD2 matches at 7 bases. Germline CDR1 SGDLS, CDR2 YYNGEE. V dropped 3 bases and J dropped 0; count of bases not matched to a gene: 10. The CDR3 runs to 17 residues.